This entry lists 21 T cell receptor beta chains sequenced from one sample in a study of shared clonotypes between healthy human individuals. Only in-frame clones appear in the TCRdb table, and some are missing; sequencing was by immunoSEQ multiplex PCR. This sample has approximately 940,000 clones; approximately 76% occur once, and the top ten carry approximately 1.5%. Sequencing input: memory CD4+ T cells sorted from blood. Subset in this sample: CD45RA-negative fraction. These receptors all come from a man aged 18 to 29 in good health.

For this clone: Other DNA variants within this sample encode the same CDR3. The CDR3 coding sequence is TGTGCCAGCAGTTTAAGCTCTGGGGCCAACGTCCTGACTTTC. Amino acids: CASSLSSGANVLTF. The rearrangement joins TRBV28 to TRBJ2-6; no reliable D call. Trimming stripped 2 bases from V and 0 bases from J, with 2 bases between. The CDR3 has 14 amino acids. Germline lookup yields CDR1 MDHEN and CDR2 SYDVKM.

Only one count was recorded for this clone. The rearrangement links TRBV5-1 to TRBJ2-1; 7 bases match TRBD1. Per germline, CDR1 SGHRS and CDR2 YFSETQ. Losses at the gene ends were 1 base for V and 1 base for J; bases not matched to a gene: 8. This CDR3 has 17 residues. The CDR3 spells CASSLLNIQGSYNEQFF. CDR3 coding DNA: TGCGCCAGCAGCTTGTTAAATATACAGGGGTCCTACAATGAGCAGTTCTTC.

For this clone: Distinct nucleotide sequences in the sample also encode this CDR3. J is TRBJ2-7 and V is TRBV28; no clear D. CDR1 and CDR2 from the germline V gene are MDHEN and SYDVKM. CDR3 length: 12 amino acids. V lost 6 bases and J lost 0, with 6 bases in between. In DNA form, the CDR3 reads TGTGCCAGCAGGGGGTCCTCCTACGAGCAGTACTTC. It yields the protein CASRGSSYEQYF.

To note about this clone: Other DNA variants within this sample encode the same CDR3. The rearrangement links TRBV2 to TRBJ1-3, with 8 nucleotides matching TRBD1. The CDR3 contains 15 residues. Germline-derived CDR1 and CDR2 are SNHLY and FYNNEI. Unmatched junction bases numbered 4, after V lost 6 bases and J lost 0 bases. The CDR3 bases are TGTGCCAGCAGCCGGGACAGGAACTCTGGAAACACCATATATTTT. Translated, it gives CASSRDRNSGNTIYF.

The CDR3 sequence: CASSLDGSPNTEAFF. For the CDR3, the DNA is TGCGCCAGCAGCTTGGATGGCAGTCCTAACACTGAAGCTTTCTTT. The gene calls are TRBV5-1 and TRBJ1-1, with unresolved D. CDR3 size: 15 residues. V was trimmed by 0 bases and J by 2 bases, leaving 11 bases between them. Germline CDR1 is SGHRS and CDR2 is YFSETQ.

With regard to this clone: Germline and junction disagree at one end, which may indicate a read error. This chain's CDR3 is CASSLVGLASSGELFF. The CDR3 DNA is TGTGCTAGCAGCTTAGTAGGACTAGCATCGTCAGGGGAGCTGTTTTTT. J is TRBJ2-2 and V is TRBV7-7; 8 bases are shared with TRBD2. In germline, CDR1 is SSHAT, CDR2 FNYEAQ (reference sequence). The CDR3 sequence is 16 residues long.

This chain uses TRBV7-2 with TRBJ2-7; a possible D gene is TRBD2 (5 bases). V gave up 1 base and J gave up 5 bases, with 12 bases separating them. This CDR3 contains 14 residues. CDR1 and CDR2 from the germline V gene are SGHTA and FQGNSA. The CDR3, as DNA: TGTGCCAGCAGCTTAGGGCTAGCAGCCCACGAGCAGTACTTC. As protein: CASSLGLAAHEQYF.

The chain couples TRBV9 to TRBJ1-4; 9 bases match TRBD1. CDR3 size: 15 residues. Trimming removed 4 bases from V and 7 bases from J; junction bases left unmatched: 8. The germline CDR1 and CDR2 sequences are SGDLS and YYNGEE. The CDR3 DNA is TGTGCCAGCAGCCCCACAGGGGGCGTTGGTGAAAAACTGTTTTTT. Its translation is CASSPTGGVGEKLFF.

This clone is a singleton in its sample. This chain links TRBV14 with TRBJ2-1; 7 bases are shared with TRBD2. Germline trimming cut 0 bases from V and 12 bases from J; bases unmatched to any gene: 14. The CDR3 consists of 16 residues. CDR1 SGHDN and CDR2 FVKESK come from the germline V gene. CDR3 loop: CASSQDVGLGRILQFF. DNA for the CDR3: TGTGCCAGCAGCCAAGACGTCGGACTAGGTCGTATCTTGCAGTTCTTC.

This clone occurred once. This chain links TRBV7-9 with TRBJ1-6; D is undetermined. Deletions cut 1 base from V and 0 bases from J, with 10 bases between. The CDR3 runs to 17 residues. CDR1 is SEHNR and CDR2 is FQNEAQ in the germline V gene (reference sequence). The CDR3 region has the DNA TGTGCCAGCAGCTTAGGTGACCCGAGCTCCTATAATTCACCCCTCCACTTT. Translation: CASSLGDPSSYNSPLHF. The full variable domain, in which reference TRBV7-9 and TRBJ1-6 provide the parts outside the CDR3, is DTGVSQNPRHKITKRGQNVTFRCDPISEHNRLYWYRQTLGQGPEFLTYFQNEAQLEKSRLLSDRFSAERPKGSFSTLEIQRTEQGDSAMYLCASSLGDPSSYNSPLHFGNGTRLTVT.

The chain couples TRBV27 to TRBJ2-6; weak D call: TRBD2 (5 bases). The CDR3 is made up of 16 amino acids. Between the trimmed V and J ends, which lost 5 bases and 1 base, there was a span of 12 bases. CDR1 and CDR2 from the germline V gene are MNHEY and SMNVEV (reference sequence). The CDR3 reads CASSPRTLSGANVLTF. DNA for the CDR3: TGTGCCAGCAGTCCAAGGACTTTATCTGGGGCCAACGTCCTGACTTTC.

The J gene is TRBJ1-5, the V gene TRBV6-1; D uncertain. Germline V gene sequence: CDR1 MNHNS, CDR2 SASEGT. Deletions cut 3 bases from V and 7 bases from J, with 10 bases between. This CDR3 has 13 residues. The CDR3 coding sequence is TGTGCCAGCAGTGAGGCAAGCCGGCAGCCCCAGCATTTT. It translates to CASSEASRQPQHF.

In DNA, the CDR3 is TGTGCCAGCAGACGGGGGGCAGATACGCAGTATTTT. This translates into CASRRGADTQYF. The chain joins TRBV6-6 to TRBJ2-3; 7 bases fit TRBD2. The CDR3 is 12 amino acids. CDR1 is MNHNY, CDR2 SVGAGI, per germline (reference sequence). With V trimmed by 6 bases and J by 4 bases, 1 base remained unmatched.

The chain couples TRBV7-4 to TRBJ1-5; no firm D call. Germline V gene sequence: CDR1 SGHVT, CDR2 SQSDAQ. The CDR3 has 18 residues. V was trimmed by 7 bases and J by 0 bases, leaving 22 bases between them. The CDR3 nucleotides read TGTGCCAGCACCCCTCCGATGGACCGCACATATAGCAATCAGCCCCAGCATTTT. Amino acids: CASTPPMDRTYSNQPQHF.

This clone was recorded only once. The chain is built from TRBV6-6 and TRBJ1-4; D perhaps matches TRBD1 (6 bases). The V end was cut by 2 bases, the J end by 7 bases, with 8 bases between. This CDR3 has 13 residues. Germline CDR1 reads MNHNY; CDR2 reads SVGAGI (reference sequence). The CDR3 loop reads CASSYQDSEKLFF. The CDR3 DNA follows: TGTGCCAGCAGTTACCAGGACAGTGAAAAACTGTTTTTT.

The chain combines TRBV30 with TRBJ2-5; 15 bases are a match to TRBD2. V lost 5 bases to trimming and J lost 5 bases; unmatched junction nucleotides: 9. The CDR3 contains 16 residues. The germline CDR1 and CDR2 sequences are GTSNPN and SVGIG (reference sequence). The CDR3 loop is CAWHKGLAGGRETQYF. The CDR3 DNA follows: TGTGCCTGGCACAAGGGACTAGCGGGAGGACGCGAGACCCAGTACTTC. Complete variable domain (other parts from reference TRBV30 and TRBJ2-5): SQTIHQWPATLVQPVGSPLSLECTVEGTSNPNLYWYRQAAGRGLQLLFYSVGIGQISSEVPQNLSASRPQDRQFILSSKKLLLSDSGFYLCAWHKGLAGGRETQYFGPGTRLLVL.

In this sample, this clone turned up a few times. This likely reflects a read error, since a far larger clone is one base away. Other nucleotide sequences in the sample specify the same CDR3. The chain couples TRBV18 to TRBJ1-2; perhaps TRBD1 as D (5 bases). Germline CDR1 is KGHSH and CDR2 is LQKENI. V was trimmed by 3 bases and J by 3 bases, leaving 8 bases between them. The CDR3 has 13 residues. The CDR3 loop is CASSPGTDYGYTF. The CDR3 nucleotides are TGTGCCAGCTCACCCGGGACGGACTATGGCTACACCTTC.

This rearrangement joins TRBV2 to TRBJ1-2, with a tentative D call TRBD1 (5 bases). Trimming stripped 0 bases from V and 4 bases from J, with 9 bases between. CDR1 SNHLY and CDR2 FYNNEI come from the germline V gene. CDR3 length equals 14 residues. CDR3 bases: TGTGCCAGCAGTGAAGCCCAACAGGTCTATGGCTACACCTTC. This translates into CASSEAQQVYGYTF.

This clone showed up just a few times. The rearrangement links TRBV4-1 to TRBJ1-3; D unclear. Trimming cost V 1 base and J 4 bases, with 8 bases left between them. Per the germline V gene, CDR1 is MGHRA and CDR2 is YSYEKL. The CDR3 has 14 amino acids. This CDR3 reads CASSQVFWGNTIYF. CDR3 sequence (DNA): TGCGCCAGCAGCCAAGTATTTTGGGGAAACACCATATATTTT.

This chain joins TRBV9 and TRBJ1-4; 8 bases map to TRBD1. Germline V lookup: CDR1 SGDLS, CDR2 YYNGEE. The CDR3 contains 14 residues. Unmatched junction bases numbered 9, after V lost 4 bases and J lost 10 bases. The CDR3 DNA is TGTGCCAGCAGCTTGGACAGGGAAGGTCGAAAACTGTTTTTT. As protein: CASSLDREGRKLFF.

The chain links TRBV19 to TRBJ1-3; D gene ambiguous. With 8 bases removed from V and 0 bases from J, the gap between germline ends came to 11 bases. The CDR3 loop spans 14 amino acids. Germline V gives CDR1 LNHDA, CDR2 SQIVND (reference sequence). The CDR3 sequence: CASSLMSSGNTIYF. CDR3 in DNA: TGTGCCAGTTCTCTCATGAGCTCTGGAAACACCATATATTTT.